This T cell receptor (beta chain) appears in the sequencing data of a study of blood T cells in healthy people across ages (dated by TCRdb to about 2015). Study-wide context: In model experiments, roughly one uniquely barcoded TCR beta cDNA molecule per two T cells was captured by template switching. Four age groups were formed from the donors: young (average approximately 15 years), middle-aged (just under 40), aged (62) and long-lived (82). To track age-related changes in TCR beta repertoire diversity, the study relied on deep sequencing normalized with unique cDNA molecular identifiers. The study analyzed two additional independent replicas of 1 million unique cDNA reads from the same blood draw for two donors, one aged 18 to 30 and one aged 80 or older. To avoid experimental bias, donors of different ages were spread randomly across the sequencing lanes. Findings and caveats that apply to the study as a whole: Conclusive comparison of naive and antigen-experienced compartments was prevented by the profiling of bulk unsorted PBMCs. The percentage of naive T cells measured by flow cytometry correlated strongly with observed TCR beta diversity. As age increased, observed TCR beta diversity per million T cells dropped in a roughly linear way, and a significant reduction was already evident by age 40. Because donor CMV infection status was unknown, age-related changes in expanded clonotypes were potentially confounded. Estimates of total diversity from one million sequenced T cells were regarded as lower bounds and underestimates. The long-lived group showed more naive CD4+ T cells, fewer expanded clones and increased TCR diversity than the aged group, suggesting age selection.

The library was generated by 5' RACE. The sequencing machine was an Illumina HiSeq 2500. A second PCR of about 6 to 11 cycles was performed with a sample-barcoded 5' primer and a J-beta primer mix. A template-switch 5' adaptor carrying 12 random nucleotides introduced a unique molecular identifier onto each TCR beta cDNA molecule. At least 3 million CDR3-containing paired-end reads were obtained from each sample. The Mint cDNA synthesis kit, primed by a TRBC-specific oligonucleotide, was used to synthesize first-strand cDNA from all RNA. Following uracil-DNA glycosylase treatment, all cDNA underwent a first 18-cycle PCR with the universal primers M1SS and BC2_uni_R. In the source study's methods: For normalization, 1 million high-quality reads were randomly selected from each sample, with every read carrying a distinct molecular identifier. Instead of being binned into consensus sequences, reads that shared molecular identifiers were thrown out. MiTCR, run with a Q25 quality threshold and the strictest error-elimination algorithm, handled CDR3 identification, clonotype clustering and error correction. Lower-bound total TCR beta diversity was estimated with a nonparametric unseen species model using Euler transformation. TCRdb trimmed the raw reads at Q25, called clones with MiXCR and kept productive beta chains. CDR3 protein sequences are deduplicated, and each keeps its most common genes and DNA. For this entry, the V and J calls and clone size follow TCRdb and not the study's own pipeline. The sample includes more than 800,000 distinct CDR3 sequences, with 25% to 35% observed a single time. Around 15% of the sample goes to the ten largest clones.

The V and J ends are trimmed by 4 bases and 6 bases, leaving 16 bases between them. From a lookup of the germline V gene (reference sequence), CDR1 and CDR2 are LGHDT and YNNKEL. CDR3 length: 15 amino acids, cysteine to phenylalanine. Left in the record is the CDR3 DNA by itself, 45 bases read in frame from the first base. Donors were 39 systemically healthy Caucasian individuals from Russia aged roughly 6 to 100 years. Each donor gave about 9.7 milliliters of peripheral blood, drawn into EDTA-treated Vacutainer tubes. PBMCs were isolated by Ficoll-Paque density-gradient centrifugation, with at least 7 million obtained per sample. Trizol reagent was used to extract total RNA from PBMCs, with at least 5.5 micrograms per sample. Naive CD45RAhigh/CD27high T cell percentages were measured by flow cytometry on a PBMC aliquot from every donor. In the case of this clonotype: Its antigen remains undetermined. Nothing much larger sits one base from this clone, and base qualities are not available.

The origin of this receptor is a woman aged 80 or older in good health. The sample comprised blood. The chain joins TRBV3-1 to TRBJ2-1, with the identity of the D gene unclear. The nucleotides read TGTGCCAGCAGCCGGGCTACACTATGGGTCAATGAGCAGTTCTTC. The encoded protein is CASSRATLWVNEQFF.